These T cell receptor beta chains were read from a single sample in a study of T-cell reconstitution after alpha-beta-depleted transplantation in children. In TCRdb, the PCR reads were re-called with MiXCR into one record per CDR3 protein. The sample has about a million distinct CDR3 sequences; 25% to 30% are singletons. The material sequenced was PBMCs, mostly from graft donor cells, taken 360 days after TCRalphabeta/CD19-depleted stem cell transplant. The source of these receptors is a boy in the first two years of life who had a stem cell transplant for SCID, so the T cells may come from the graft donor. The CDR3 runs from the conserved cysteine through the conserved F or W. A D gene is named only where the DNA matches it firmly. Clone size is not always given. Where it is, it says once, few, many or a class for expanded clones.

cdr3_aa j_call v_call clone_size d_call
CASSLSGLTEQYF TRBJ2-7 TRBV7-2 few .
CASSLGSGFTDTQYF TRBJ2-3 TRBV12-3/TRBV12-4 . .
CASSGGRGELAFF TRBJ1-1 TRBV5-1 few .
CASSVGSGGANTGELFF TRBJ2-2 TRBV9 few TRBD2
CASSYSGEPYGYTF TRBJ1-2 TRBV6-5 . .
CASSQPFQKTIAKNIQYF TRBJ2-4 TRBV4-1 . .
CASSLEISSSYEQYF TRBJ2-7 TRBV7-2 . .
CSAGGSSYEQYF TRBJ2-7 TRBV20-1 . TRBD2
CASQQSLAKNIQYF TRBJ2-4 TRBV6-1 few .
CASSPVGPGQGIDEQYF TRBJ2-7 TRBV27 . TRBD1
CASSPADRVLGTEAFF TRBJ1-1 TRBV7-2 . TRBD1
CSARGKLAGIYNEQFF TRBJ2-1 TRBV20-1 few TRBD2
CASSSMGRGRSYEQYF TRBJ2-7 TRBV5-1 . .
CASSPNPGQSQPQHF TRBJ1-5 TRBV6-5 . TRBD1
CASSLYDHSYEQYF TRBJ2-7 TRBV12-3/TRBV12-4 . .
CAISGLDSLYNEQFF TRBJ2-1 TRBV10-3 . .
CASSLTPGQGASSYEQYF TRBJ2-7 TRBV11-2 . TRBD1
CATSSGLAGNEQFF TRBJ2-1 TRBV15 few TRBD2
CASSLAIVGAYEQYF TRBJ2-7 TRBV7-2 . .
CASSQEYGLGYTF TRBJ1-2 TRBV4-1 many .
CASSLKGARKTQYF TRBJ2-5 TRBV12-3/TRBV12-4 few .
CASSPTGPGSIQETQYF TRBJ2-5 TRBV27 many .
CSASGIDSGWAEQYF TRBJ2-7 TRBV20-1 few .
CASSQEISLDTQYF TRBJ2-3 TRBV4-1 few .
CASSQGDIENTGELFF TRBJ2-2 TRBV4-3 . .
CASSTSLRDEQFF TRBJ2-1 TRBV5-1 once .
CASSYSILQETQYF TRBJ2-5 TRBV6-5 few .
CASSLMGSLEDTQYF TRBJ2-3 TRBV7-8 . .
CASSEQIAKNIQYF TRBJ2-4 TRBV2 few .
CASSGRVSSTDTQYF TRBJ2-3 TRBV5-5 . .
CASSPRALGREQYF TRBJ2-7 TRBV3-1 many .
CASSSSRRPYEQYF TRBJ2-7 TRBV5-1 . .
CASSPDRISMGSTDTQYF TRBJ2-3 TRBV12-3/TRBV12-4 . TRBD1
CASSLEGNRRAAFF TRBJ1-1 TRBV7-9 few .
CAANKGPNTGELFF TRBJ2-2 TRBV6-5 many .
CSVRTGMGQPQHF TRBJ1-5 TRBV29-1 few .
CASSLVGQGVDEQFF TRBJ2-1 TRBV5-1 . TRBD1
CASRKGPYEQYF TRBJ2-7 TRBV10-2 few .
CASSLPGPRTGELFF TRBJ2-2 TRBV5-1 . .
CASGHWDREETQYF TRBJ2-5 TRBV12-3/TRBV12-4 few TRBD1
CASSQPWTRNNEQFF TRBJ2-1 TRBV3-1 many .
CSPRPLHF TRBJ1-6 TRBV20-1 . .
CASKGVGGTYEKLFF TRBJ1-4 TRBV6-1 once TRBD1
CASSPWVTGGIYEQYF TRBJ2-7 TRBV28 once TRBD1
CATSTELNTEAFF TRBJ1-1 TRBV6-2/TRBV6-3 few .
CASTPIGVPFSGANVLTF TRBJ2-6 TRBV12-3/TRBV12-4 few .
CSARDRTGNTEAFF TRBJ1-1 TRBV20-1 . .
CSAGYNEQFF TRBJ2-1 TRBV20-1 many .
CASSLVRGKTEAFF TRBJ1-1 TRBV12-3/TRBV12-4 . TRBD1
CASSVVGAPSTGELFF TRBJ2-2 TRBV9 . .
CASSLGGSMDTQYF TRBJ2-3 TRBV7-3 . .